This T cell receptor beta chain was captured in a study of T cell changes during pregnancy in multiple sclerosis (dated 2019 in TCRdb). With respect to the entire study: The study examined how the T cell repertoire changed over the course of pregnancy in women with multiple sclerosis.

With respect to this clone: This clone's antigen is unknown. Qualities for individual bases were not recorded, and no much larger clone is one base off.

The V end loses 4 bases and the J end loses 8 bases, and a stretch of 11 bases separates them. In the germline V gene, CDR1 corresponds to MDHEN and CDR2 to SYDVKM. CDR3 length: 13 amino acids, cysteine to phenylalanine. Kept here is only the CDR3 DNA, which spans 39 bases and is read in frame from base 1. Receptor libraries were prepared by the immunoSEQ multiplex PCR assay. In TCRdb, the immuneACCESS table is reduced to in-frame sequences with V and J assigned. These tables do not hold every clone; where another copy was compared, an unresolved V gene accounts for under half, and the others remain unexplained. The sample table shows some 39,000 clones, and more than 75% are seen once. Approximately 0.67% of the sample is held by the ten biggest clonotypes.

The sequence came from a female donor in good health, enrolled as a control in a pregnancy study. This sequence uses TRBV28 and TRBJ2-2; the D segment cannot be called with confidence. The material sequenced was CD4+ T cells from peripheral blood mononuclear cells, taken in the second trimester of pregnancy. The CDR3 sequence is CASSSTAVGELFF. The DNA reads TGTGCCAGCAGTTCGACCGCGGTGGGGGAGCTGTTTTTT.